This T cell receptor beta chain was sequenced for a study of T cell repertoires in cytomegalovirus infection. Study context: Signatures in public TCR beta sequences pointed to both CMV infection and matching HLA type.

Overall study findings and caveats: Using cumulative public TCR beta family frequency, the authors identified those who carried CMV together with the relevant HLA. Dominating the ex vivo response were HLA-C-restricted CMV-specific TCR beta clonotypes.

TCRdb analysed the reads with MiXCR anew, one entry per CDR3 protein. Of 200,000 to 300,000 distinct CDR3 sequences listed, roughly an eighth are singletons. The CDR3 consists of 15 residues. Trimming cost V 2 bases and J 3 bases; bases outside gene matches: 2. Germline CDR1 SGHTA, CDR2 FQGTGA. Only a few counts were recorded for this clonotype. Its target is not known. The V and J genes are TRBV7-3 and TRBJ2-3, with 10 positions matching TRBD2. What was sequenced was PBMCs. The sequence was collected from a human donor in good health (CMV status not recorded). Some clones in this sample may be carry-over from other donors' samples. CDR3 sequence (DNA): TGTGCCAGCAGCTTAGGTAGCGGGGGGACAGATACGCAGTATTTT. This sequence encodes CASSLGSGGTDTQYF.